The 24 T cell receptor beta chains in this list originate from one sample, sequenced in a study of T cell changes during pregnancy in multiple sclerosis. The repertoire was sequenced with immunoSEQ multiplex PCR; TCRdb's copy has only in-frame clones and lacks some. The data show approximately 99,000 clones, about nine tenths seen once. Here the sequenced sample was peripheral blood, taken in the second trimester of pregnancy. The receptors were gathered from a female donor in good health, enrolled as a control in a pregnancy study.

This clone was counted only a few times. This chain joins TRBV27 and TRBJ2-4; D is possibly TRBD1 (6 bases). Deletions cut 5 bases from V and 0 bases from J, with 14 bases between. In germline, CDR1 is MNHEY, CDR2 SMNVEV (reference sequence). This CDR3 is 16 amino acids long. The CDR3 is CASSDHRDLAKNIQYF. The CDR3 nucleotides are TGTGCCAGCAGTGATCACAGGGATCTAGCCAAAAACATTCAGTACTTC.

This clone was counted only a few times. The chain joins TRBV6-5 to TRBJ1-6; D is ambiguous. Germline V gene data show CDR1 as MNHEY and CDR2 as SVGAGI. Between the trimmed V and J ends, which lost 0 bases and 11 bases, there was a span of 5 bases. CDR3 length: 12 amino acids. For the CDR3, the DNA is TGTGCCAGCAGTTACTCGTTCGCACCCCTCCACTTT. The encoded protein is CASSYSFAPLHF.

The rearrangement links TRBV18 to TRBJ1-1, with TRBD1 matching 7 bases. V trimming: 4 bases; J trimming: 1 base; junction bases outside the gene matches: 6. The CDR3 totals 15 residues. CDR1 and CDR2 (germline): KGHSH, LQKENI. CDR3 region: CASSRQGQANTEAFF. CDR3 coding DNA: TGTGCCAGCTCACGACAAGGACAGGCGAACACTGAAGCTTTCTTT.

This clone was observed a handful of times. V is TRBV7-2 and J is TRBJ1-5; D is possibly TRBD1 (6 bases). The CDR3 consists of 16 residues. From germline, CDR1 is SGHTA and CDR2 FQGNSA. Trimming removed 2 bases at V and 4 bases at J, with 15 bases between. The DNA for the CDR3 is TGTGCCAGCAGCTTAAAGTGGCAGGGGACAAATCAGCCCCAGCATTTT. Its translation: CASSLKWQGTNQPQHF.

The rearrangement links TRBV6-1 to TRBJ2-3; 10 bases map to TRBD1. Losses at the gene ends were 4 bases for V and 5 bases for J; bases not matched to a gene: 9. Per the germline V gene, CDR1 is MNHNS and CDR2 is SASEGT. The CDR3 length is 16 residues. The CDR3 nucleotides read TGTGCCAGCAGTGCTGCGGACAGGGGGGGTGGAGATACGCAGTATTTT. Translation: CASSAADRGGGDTQYF.

As for this clone: At the DNA level, this CDR3 is encoded by other sequences in the same sample as well. CDR3 sequence reads: CASSIVLSYGYTF. In nucleotides, the CDR3 is TGTGCCAGTAGTATAGTACTGTCTTATGGCTACACCTTC. The chain recombines TRBV19 with TRBJ1-2; unclear D gene. Per the germline V gene, CDR1 is LNHDA and CDR2 is SQIVND (reference sequence). The germline V and J ends were trimmed by 1 base and 5 bases, with 8 bases remaining between them. CDR3 size: 13 residues.

This chain uses TRBV27 with TRBJ1-5; unclear D gene. Germline values: CDR1 MNHEY, CDR2 SMNVEV (reference sequence). V lost 6 bases, J lost 7 bases, and 19 bases lay in between. The CDR3 length is 15 residues. The CDR3 here is CASSGDAGYVQPQHF. The CDR3, as DNA: TGTGCCAGCAGCGGGGATGCGGGTTACGTGCAGCCCCAGCATTTT.

DNA of the CDR3: TGCGCCAGCAGCTTGGGAGGTAGGACAGGGGACTATGGCTACACCTTC. It encodes CASSLGGRTGDYGYTF. The V call is TRBV5-1, the J call TRBJ1-2, with 9 bases matching TRBD1. The CDR3 is 16 amino acids. Losses at the gene ends were 0 bases for V and 3 bases for J; bases not matched to a gene: 6. CDR1 is SGHRS and CDR2 is YFSETQ in the germline V gene.

The chain couples TRBV4-1 to TRBJ1-2; D might be TRBD1 (5 bases). The CDR3 is 14 residues long. The ends were cut back, 1 base at V and 4 bases at J, with 10 bases in the middle. Germline CDR1 reads MGHRA; CDR2 reads YSYEKL. CDR3 region: CASSQAGVVYGYTF. Written as DNA, the CDR3 is TGCGCCAGCAGCCAAGCGGGGGTTGTCTATGGCTACACCTTC.

CDR3 DNA: TGTGCCAGGAGGGGGAAGGGTGGAGTGGGGACTGAAGCTTTCTTT. Translation gives CARRGKGGVGTEAFF. This chain connects TRBV2 to TRBJ1-1, with D possibly TRBD1 on 6 matching bases. CDR3 length: 15 amino acids. The germline CDR1 and CDR2 sequences are SNHLY and FYNNEI. Trimming took 9 bases from V and 5 from J, leaving 22 bases between them.

The J gene is TRBJ2-7, the V gene TRBV30; 9 bases are a match to TRBD2. Looked up from germline, CDR1 is GTSNPN and CDR2 is SVGIG (reference sequence). CDR3 length: 14 residues. J gave up 6 bases and V 1 base, and 7 bases lay outside the gene matches. The CDR3 here is CAWSEGTSRLEQYF. The CDR3 DNA reads as TGTGCCTGGAGTGAAGGGACTAGCCGTCTCGAGCAGTACTTC. The full variable domain, with the rest looked up from reference TRBV30 and TRBJ2-7, is SQTIHQWPATLVQPVGSPLSLECTVEGTSNPNLYWYRQAAGRGLQLLFYSVGIGQISSEVPQNLSASRPQDRQFILSSKKLLLSDSGFYLCAWSEGTSRLEQYFGPGTRLTVT.

The CDR3 DNA follows: TGCGCCAGCAGCTCTGGAGAGATGTCTGGGGCCAACGTCCTGACTTTC. Translated: CASSSGEMSGANVLTF. The J gene is TRBJ2-6, the V gene TRBV5-1; D not resolved. V was trimmed by 3 bases and J by 1 base, leaving 11 bases between them. Germline V CDR1 and CDR2: SGHRS, YFSETQ. This CDR3 has 16 amino acids. Full variable domain (missing parts from reference TRBV5-1 and TRBJ2-6): KAGVTQTPRYLIKTRGQQVTLSCSPISGHRSVSWYQQTPGQGLQFLFEYFSETQRNKGNFPGRFSGRQFSNSRSEMNVSTLELGDSALYLCASSSGEMSGANVLTFGAGSRLTVL.

The J gene is TRBJ2-3, the V gene TRBV5-1, with 9 nucleotides matching TRBD1. There are 16 residues in the CDR3. Trimming cost V 0 bases and J 3 bases; bases outside gene matches: 5. Germline lookup yields CDR1 SGHRS and CDR2 YFSETQ. Here the CDR3 DNA reads TGCGCCAGCAGCTTGGCCCGGGACAGGGCAACAGATACGCAGTATTTT. Protein: CASSLARDRATDTQYF.

The rearrangement links TRBV28 to TRBJ1-2; D is undetermined. V lost 6 bases to trimming and J lost 2 bases, with 16 bases between them. Germline CDR1 is MDHEN and CDR2 is SYDVKM. The CDR3 totals 15 residues. The CDR3 sequence: CASRPIDTPNYGYTF. DNA for the CDR3: TGTGCCAGCAGACCTATTGACACTCCCAACTATGGCTACACCTTC.

The table lists this clone with a count of one. CDR3 region: CASSPGDLDAFF. Here the CDR3 DNA reads TGTGCCAGCTCACCGGGAGATTTAGACGCTTTCTTT. This chain uses TRBV18 with TRBJ1-1; D gene uncertain. This CDR3 comprises 12 residues. Germline loops: CDR1 KGHSH, CDR2 LQKENI. The V gene lost 3 bases and the J gene lost 11 bases, with 13 bases spanning the gap.

The chain uses TRBV11-3 and TRBJ1-2; 10 nucleotides line up with TRBD1. This CDR3 region has 17 residues. The germline CDR1 and CDR2 sequences are SGHNT and YENEEA. The ends lost 8 bases at V and 0 bases at J; junction bases unmatched: 12. The CDR3 DNA follows: TGTGCCAGCCGCTGGGCCGATGGGACAGGGGCTAACTATGGCTACACCTTC. The encoded protein is CASRWADGTGANYGYTF.

In nucleotides, the CDR3 is TGCGCCAGCAGCCCCGGGACAGCCTTATTCTATGGCTACACCTTC. Its translation is CASSPGTALFYGYTF. V usage is TRBV5-1 and J usage is TRBJ1-2; TRBD1 matches at 7 bases. The CDR3 length is 15 residues. Trimming took 4 bases from V and 4 from J; bases not matched to a gene: 10. The germline V gene has CDR1 SGHRS and CDR2 YFSETQ.

In this sample, this clone turned up many times. The chain combines TRBV4-2 with TRBJ2-5; D call uncertain. The CDR3 is 13 residues long. V was pared by 1 base and J by 2 bases, with 5 bases between. From germline, CDR1 is LGHNA and CDR2 YNFKEQ. The DNA of the CDR3 is TGTGCCAGCAGCCAAGTACAGCAAGAGACCCAGTACTTC. Protein: CASSQVQQETQYF.

The chain recombines TRBV6-1 with TRBJ1-2; D perhaps matches TRBD1 (5 bases). The CDR3 has 15 residues. Germline CDR1 is MNHNS and CDR2 is SASEGT. V lost 5 bases and J lost 4, with 17 bases in between. Here the CDR3 reads CASSSPGRGSYGYTF. For the CDR3, the DNA is TGTGCCAGCAGTTCCCCCGGTCGGGGGAGCTATGGCTACACCTTC.

This clone came up once. CDR3 protein: CATSREGQAGQFF. As DNA, the CDR3 is TGTGCCACCAGCAGAGAAGGACAGGCCGGGCAGTTCTTC. V usage is TRBV15 and J usage is TRBJ2-1; 7 bases line up with TRBD1. Germline assignment: CDR1 LNHNV and CDR2 YYDKDF (reference sequence). V was pared by 0 bases and J by 12 bases, with 5 bases of the junction left unmatched. This CDR3 is 13 amino acids long.

The chain joins TRBV29-1 to TRBJ2-7; the D gene is possibly TRBD1 (6 bases). CDR1 and CDR2 (germline): SQVTM, ANQGSEA. V was clipped by 5 bases and J by 0 bases, with 11 bases between them. The CDR3 is 13 residues long. CDR3 coding DNA: TGCAGCGTTCGGGACATCCTCTCCTACGAGCAGTACTTC. Translated, it gives CSVRDILSYEQYF.

This chain joins TRBV7-8 and TRBJ2-2, with 10 bases that match TRBD1. The CDR3 covers 16 residues. J lost 5 bases, V lost 4 bases, and 7 bases had no gene match. Germline assignment: CDR1 SGHVS and CDR2 FQNEAQ. In nucleotides, the CDR3 is TGTGCCAGCAGCTCTCGACAGGGGGCGACAACCGGGGAGCTGTTTTTT. This sequence encodes CASSSRQGATTGELFF. The variable domain in full, with the rest retrieved from reference TRBV7-8 and TRBJ2-2, is GAGVSQSPRYKVAKRGQDVALRCDPISGHVSLFWYQQALGQGPEFLTYFQNEAQLDKSGLPSDRFFAERPEGSVSTLKIQRTQQEDSAVYLCASSSRQGATTGELFFGEGSRLTVL.

The chain combines TRBV2 with TRBJ2-2; weak D call: TRBD1 (6 bases). This CDR3 is 14 amino acids long. Trimming took off 6 bases at V and 1 base at J, with 9 bases between the two ends. Germline lookup yields CDR1 SNHLY and CDR2 FYNNEI. As DNA, the CDR3 is TGTGCCAGCAGGCCGGGACAGAACACCGGGGAGCTGTTTTTT. Translating it yields CASRPGQNTGELFF. The complete variable domain, with remaining parts taken from reference TRBV2 and TRBJ2-2, reads EPEVTQTPSHQVTQMGQEVILRCVPISNHLYFYWYRQILGQKVEFLVSFYNNEISEKSEIFDDQFSVERPDGSNFTLKIRSTKLEDSAMYFCASRPGQNTGELFFGEGSRLTVL.

The chain joins TRBV7-2 to TRBJ2-1; the match to TRBD1 covers 9 bases. Looked up from germline, CDR1 is SGHTA and CDR2 is FQGNSA. V lost 5 bases and J lost 7; bases outside the gene matches: 9. The CDR3 contains 15 residues. As DNA, the CDR3 is TGTGCCAGCAGCACCCCGGGACAGGGTAAAAATGAGCAGTTCTTC. Encoded protein: CASSTPGQGKNEQFF.